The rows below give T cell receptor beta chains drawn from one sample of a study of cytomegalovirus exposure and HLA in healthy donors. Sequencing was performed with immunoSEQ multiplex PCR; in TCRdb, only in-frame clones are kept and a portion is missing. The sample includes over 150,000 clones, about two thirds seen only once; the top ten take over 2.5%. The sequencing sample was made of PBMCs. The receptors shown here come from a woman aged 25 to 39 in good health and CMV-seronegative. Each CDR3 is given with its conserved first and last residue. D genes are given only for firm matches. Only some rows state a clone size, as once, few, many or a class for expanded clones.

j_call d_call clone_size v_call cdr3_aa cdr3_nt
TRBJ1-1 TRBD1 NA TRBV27 CASTTRGGYTEAFF TGTGCCAGCACGACTCGAGGGGGCTACACTGAAGCTTTCTTT
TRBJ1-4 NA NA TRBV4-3 CASSQDKSDEKLFF TGCGCCAGCAGCCAAGATAAATCTGATGAAAAACTGTTTTTT
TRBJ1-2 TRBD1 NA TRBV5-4 CASSPFSGQGFYGYTF TGTGCCAGCAGCCCCTTTAGCGGACAGGGGTTTTATGGCTACACCTTC
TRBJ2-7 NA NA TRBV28 CASSSHRVSGVEYEQYF TGTGCCAGCAGTTCTCATAGGGTTTCGGGGGTTGAATACGAGCAGTACTTC
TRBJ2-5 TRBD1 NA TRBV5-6 CASSDSQGAGAQYF TGTGCCAGCAGCGATTCGCAGGGGGCTGGGGCCCAGTACTTC
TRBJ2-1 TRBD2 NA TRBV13 CASSPSTSGFYNEQFF TGTGCCAGCAGCCCCTCGACTAGCGGGTTCTACAATGAGCAGTTCTTC
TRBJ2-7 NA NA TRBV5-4 CASSFIPTSYEQYF TGTGCCAGCAGCTTCATACCAACTTCCTACGAGCAGTACTTC
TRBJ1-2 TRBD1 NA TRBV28 CASLRPGTVYGYTF TGTGCCAGCCTAAGGCCGGGGACAGTCTATGGCTACACCTTC
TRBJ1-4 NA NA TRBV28 CASNPGGREKLFF TGTGCCAGCAACCCGGGGGGTCGGGAAAAACTGTTTTTT
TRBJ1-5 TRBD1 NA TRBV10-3 CATTDRGEVLPQHF TGTGCCACCACGGACAGGGGGGAAGTTCTCCCCCAGCATTTT
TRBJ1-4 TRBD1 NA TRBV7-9 CASSLGQNNEKLFF TGTGCCAGCAGCTTGGGACAGAATAATGAAAAACTGTTTTTT
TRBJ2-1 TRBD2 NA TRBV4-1 CASSQAIAGVHNEQFF TGCGCCAGCAGCCAAGCTATAGCGGGTGTCCACAATGAGCAGTTCTTC
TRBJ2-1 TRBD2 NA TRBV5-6 CASSRRLAGFYEQFF TGTGCCAGCAGCCGCCGACTAGCGGGATTTTATGAGCAGTTCTTC
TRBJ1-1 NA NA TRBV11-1 CASRQLTHLNTEAFF TGTGCCAGCAGACAGCTGACACATCTCAACACTGAAGCTTTCTTT
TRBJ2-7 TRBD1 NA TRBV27 CASSLLRDRAYEQYF TGTGCCAGCAGTTTACTCCGGGACAGGGCCTACGAGCAGTACTTC
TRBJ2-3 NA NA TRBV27 CASSLRPESDTQYF TGTGCCAGCAGTTTAAGGCCGGAGTCAGATACGCAGTATTTT
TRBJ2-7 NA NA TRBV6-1 CASSPRLNLEQYF TGTGCCAGCAGTCCCCGTCTAAACCTCGAGCAGTACTTC
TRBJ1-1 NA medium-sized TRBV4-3 CASSQFTGNTEAFF TGCGCCAGCAGCCAGTTTACGGGTAACACTGAAGCTTTCTTT
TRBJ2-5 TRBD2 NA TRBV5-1 CASSYGLAGGLGETQYF TGCGCCAGCAGCTATGGACTAGCGGGGGGGCTGGGTGAGACCCAGTACTTC
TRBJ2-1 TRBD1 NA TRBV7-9 CASSLAGTGPRGTYNEQFF TGTGCCAGCAGCTTAGCCGGGACCGGCCCCAGGGGGACCTACAATGAGCAGTTCTTC
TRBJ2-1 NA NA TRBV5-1 CASSLVHNGDNEQFF TGCGCCAGCAGCTTGGTTCATAACGGGGACAATGAGCAGTTCTTC
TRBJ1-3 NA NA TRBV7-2 CASSSMRAAGNTIYF TGTGCCAGCAGCTCGATGAGAGCGGCTGGAAACACCATATATTTT
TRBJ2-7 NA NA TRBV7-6 CASSLGGARGSFEQYF TGTGCCAGCAGCTTAGGGGGAGCCAGGGGATCTTTCGAGCAGTACTTC
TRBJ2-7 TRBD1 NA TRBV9 CASSAGDSSYEQYF TGTGCCAGCAGCGCCGGGGACAGTTCCTACGAGCAGTACTTC
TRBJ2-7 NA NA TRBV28 CASRDTPTHEQYF TGTGCCAGCAGAGACACCCCGACCCACGAGCAGTACTTC
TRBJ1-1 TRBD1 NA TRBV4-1 CASSDNPGTGADYTEAFF TGCGCCAGCAGCGACAACCCCGGGACAGGGGCTGACTACACTGAAGCTTTCTTT
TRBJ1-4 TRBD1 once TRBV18 CASSPLSRDSNEKLFF TGTGCCAGCTCACCCTTAAGCCGGGACAGTAATGAAAAACTGTTTTTT
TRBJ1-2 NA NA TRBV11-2 CASTPGTPYGYTF TGTGCCAGCACCCCCGGGACACCCTATGGCTACACCTTC
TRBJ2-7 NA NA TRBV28 CASSLNWARYEQYF TGTGCCAGCAGTTTAAACTGGGCTCGGTACGAGCAGTACTTC
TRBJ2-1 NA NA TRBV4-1 CASSQWTRNSYNEQFF TGCGCCAGCAGCCAGTGGACACGGAACTCCTACAATGAGCAGTTCTTC
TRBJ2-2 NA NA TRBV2 CASSLDSGANTGELFF TGTGCCAGCAGTCTGGATAGCGGAGCAAACACCGGGGAGCTGTTTTTT
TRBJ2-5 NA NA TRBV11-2 CATLTLETQYF TGTGCCACCCTTACTCTGGAGACCCAGTACTTC
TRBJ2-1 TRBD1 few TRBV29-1 CSVEGTGGNEQFF TGCAGCGTTGAAGGGACAGGAGGCAATGAGCAGTTCTTC
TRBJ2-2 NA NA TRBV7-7 CASSSRGASGELFF TGTGCCAGCAGCTCCAGGGGGGCCAGCGGGGAGCTGTTTTTT
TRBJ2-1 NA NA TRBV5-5 CASSPVNYNEQFF TGTGCCAGCAGCCCCGTTAACTACAATGAGCAGTTCTTC
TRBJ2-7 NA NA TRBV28 CASSSVADAYEQYF TGTGCCAGCAGTTCCGTGGCGGATGCCTACGAGCAGTACTTC
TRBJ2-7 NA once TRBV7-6 CASSEKVSEDKQYF TGTGCCAGCAGCGAAAAGGTTAGCGAAGACAAGCAGTACTTC
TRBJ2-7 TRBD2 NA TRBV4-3 CASSPLAGLSYEQYF TGCGCCAGCAGCCCACTAGCGGGGCTCTCCTACGAGCAGTACTTC
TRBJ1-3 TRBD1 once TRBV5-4 CAMGRGAGNTIYF TGTGCCATGGGCAGGGGGGCTGGAAACACCATATATTTT
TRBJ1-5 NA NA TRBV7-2 CASSLLKGGNQPQHF TGTGCCAGCAGCTTATTGAAGGGGGGCAATCAGCCCCAGCATTTT